The sequence of this T cell receptor beta chain was determined in a study of blood T cells in healthy people across ages. Donors were systemically healthy Caucasian individuals from Russia aged about 6 to 95 years. They isolated at least 7 million PBMCs from each sample. This clonotype was found many times. Alongside a J-beta primer mix, a sample-barcoded 5' primer served in a second PCR lasting roughly 6 to 12 cycles. Each cDNA molecule was tagged by a template-switch adaptor with 12 random nucleotides. Each CDR3 protein is one row after TCRdb ran MiXCR on the 5' RACE reads. Among 1 million or so distinct CDR3 sequences, more than 40% were seen once, and the ten largest hold about 19%. Germline values: CDR1 DFQATT, CDR2 SNEGSKA (reference sequence). The V end lost 0 bases, the J end lost 6 bases, and 12 bases lay between the germline ends. This CDR3 spans 14 amino acids.

The TCR comes from a woman in her sixties or seventies in good health. Sequencing input: blood. The rearrangement joins TRBV20-1 to TRBJ2-1; D is perhaps TRBD2 (5 bases). CDR3 sequence: CSARDRGGTNEQFF. CDR3 nucleotides: TGCAGTGCTAGAGATCGTGGAGGAACCAATGAGCAGTTCTTC.